This TCR beta chain derives from a study of CD8 T cells in Susac syndrome. Study outcomes and limitations: There were some 16 Susac-specific public clones in total CD8+ repertoires and roughly 5 in CD8+ TEMRA repertoires.

The RNA, about 0.45 to 1 ug, was put through reverse transcription using random hexamers. The TCR beta CDR3 was amplified by immunoSEQ multiplex PCR across 54 Vbeta, 13 Jbeta. TCRdb called the immunoSEQ multiplex PCR reads again in MiXCR, with one record for every CDR3 protein. The sample carries about 130,000 distinct CDR3 sequences, roughly 94% recorded once. Negative isolation was applied to CD8+ and CD4+ T cells, and FACS enrichment was applied to TEMRA cells. The table lists this clonotype with a count of one. The antigen remains undetermined. The V and J ends lost 3 bases and 9 bases, in that order; junction bases with no gene match: 4. The CDR3 totals 13 residues. The germline gives CDR1 MNHEY, CDR2 SMNVEV (reference sequence).

The clonotype originates from a human donor with Susac syndrome. Specimen: CD8+ T cells from PBMCs. The chain uses TRBV27 and TRBJ2-1; 8 bases line up with TRBD1. The CDR3 nucleotides read TGTGCCAGCAGTTTTCAGGGGGCACCTGAGCAGTTCTTC. It specifies CASSFQGAPEQFF.